The rows below give T cell receptor beta chains drawn from one sample of a study of shared clonotypes between healthy human individuals. Sequenced by immunoSEQ multiplex PCR; TCRdb stores in-frame clones only, minus some. This table has about 2,100,000 clones, around 93% appearing once. The sequenced sample consisted of naive CD8+ T cells from PBMCs. These receptors all stem from a man younger than 30 in good health. Some clones in this sample may be carry-over from other donors' samples. Each CDR3 is given with its conserved first and last residue. Fields, in order: V gene, J gene, D gene, clone size, CDR3 protein, CDR3 DNA. The D gene is left open where the match is weak. Not all rows give a size; the values are once, few, many and, for expanded clones, a class.

v_gene: TRBV2
j_gene: TRBJ2-7
d_gene: TRBD1
abundance: -
CDR3aa: CASTGQGVYEQYF
CDR3nt: TGTGCCAGCACCGGACAGGGGGTCTACGAGCAGTACTTC

v_gene: TRBV28
j_gene: TRBJ2-2
d_gene: -
abundance: -
CDR3aa: CASSTGTPRGELFF
CDR3nt: TGTGCCAGCAGCACCGGGACTCCGCGCGGGGAGCTGTTTTTT

v_gene: TRBV7-9
j_gene: TRBJ2-1
d_gene: TRBD1
abundance: -
CDR3aa: CASSPRQGSYNEQFF
CDR3nt: TGTGCCAGCAGCCCCAGACAGGGCTCCTACAATGAGCAGTTCTTC

v_gene: TRBV9
j_gene: TRBJ1-1
d_gene: TRBD1
abundance: -
CDR3aa: CASRRFGTGIMNTEAFF
CDR3nt: TGTGCCAGCAGGAGGTTTGGGACAGGAATTATGAACACTGAAGCTTTCTTT

v_gene: TRBV11-2
j_gene: TRBJ1-2
d_gene: -
abundance: -
CDR3aa: CASSHPGRVPYGYTF
CDR3nt: TGTGCCAGCAGCCACCCCGGTAGGGTCCCCTATGGCTACACCTTC

v_gene: TRBV18
j_gene: TRBJ1-5
d_gene: -
abundance: few
CDR3aa: CASSPFREWDQPQHF
CDR3nt: TGTGCCAGCTCACCGTTCAGGGAATGGGATCAGCCCCAGCATTTT

v_gene: TRBV7-9
j_gene: TRBJ1-5
d_gene: TRBD1
abundance: -
CDR3aa: CASSSSHRGNQPQHF
CDR3nt: TGTGCCAGCAGCTCGTCGCACAGGGGAAATCAGCCCCAGCATTTT

v_gene: TRBV6-5
j_gene: TRBJ2-7
d_gene: -
abundance: -
CDR3aa: CASSYAVSYEQYF
CDR3nt: TGTGCCAGCAGTTACGCCGTCTCCTACGAGCAGTACTTC

v_gene: TRBV9
j_gene: TRBJ2-5
d_gene: -
abundance: -
CDR3aa: CASSPRPQETQYF
CDR3nt: TGTGCCAGCAGCCCCCGACCCCAAGAGACCCAGTACTTC

v_gene: TRBV9
j_gene: TRBJ2-4
d_gene: TRBD1
abundance: -
CDR3aa: CASSVHTGAAKNIQYF
CDR3nt: TGTGCCAGCAGCGTTCACACAGGGGCAGCCAAAAACATTCAGTACTTC

v_gene: TRBV28
j_gene: TRBJ1-5
d_gene: TRBD1
abundance: -
CDR3aa: CATRGLRNQPQHF
CDR3nt: TGTGCCACCAGGGGGCTTCGAAATCAGCCCCAGCATTTT

v_gene: TRBV11-2
j_gene: TRBJ2-5
d_gene: -
abundance: -
CDR3aa: CASSFIRGVPRETQYF
CDR3nt: TGTGCCAGCAGCTTTATCCGAGGGGTCCCCCGAGAGACCCAGTACTTC

v_gene: TRBV7-2
j_gene: TRBJ2-1
d_gene: -
abundance: -
CDR3aa: CASRPTSNPMDEQFF
CDR3nt: TGTGCCAGCAGACCTACTAGCAACCCGATGGATGAGCAGTTCTTC

v_gene: TRBV27
j_gene: TRBJ2-7
d_gene: -
abundance: once
CDR3aa: CATQGTTSSYEQYF
CDR3nt: TGTGCCACCCAGGGCACTACCTCATCCTACGAGCAGTACTTC

v_gene: TRBV11-2
j_gene: TRBJ2-2
d_gene: TRBD1
abundance: once
CDR3aa: CASSWPRKGQGANTGELFF
CDR3nt: TGTGCCAGCAGTTGGCCGCGGAAGGGACAGGGAGCGAACACCGGGGAGCTGTTTTTT

v_gene: TRBV5-6
j_gene: TRBJ2-5
d_gene: -
abundance: -
CDR3aa: CASSLAGTQETQYF
CDR3nt: TGTGCCAGCAGCTTGGCCGGTACCCAGGAGACCCAGTACTTC

v_gene: TRBV6-5
j_gene: TRBJ2-7
d_gene: -
abundance: -
CDR3aa: CASSPGRTPGQYF
CDR3nt: TGTGCCAGCAGCCCGGGACGCACCCCTGGGCAGTACTTC

v_gene: TRBV29-1
j_gene: TRBJ1-1
d_gene: -
abundance: -
CDR3aa: CSVEQVLNTEAFF
CDR3nt: TGCAGCGTGGAACAGGTTTTGAACACTGAAGCTTTCTTT

v_gene: TRBV11-2
j_gene: TRBJ1-1
d_gene: -
abundance: -
CDR3aa: CASSPPDGESTEAFF
CDR3nt: TGTGCCAGCAGCCCCCCCGACGGGGAATCCACTGAAGCTTTCTTT

v_gene: TRBV6-1
j_gene: TRBJ2-7
d_gene: -
abundance: -
CDR3aa: CASSEIPAHYEQYF
CDR3nt: TGTGCCAGCAGTGAAATACCCGCCCACTACGAGCAGTACTTC

v_gene: TRBV6-5
j_gene: TRBJ1-5
d_gene: -
abundance: few
CDR3aa: CASSYFRDGNQPQHF
CDR3nt: TGTGCCAGCAGTTACTTCAGGGACGGCAATCAGCCCCAGCATTTT

v_gene: TRBV4-3
j_gene: TRBJ2-3
d_gene: TRBD2
abundance: -
CDR3aa: CASSHIRASGPGVTQYF
CDR3nt: TGCGCCAGCAGCCATATTAGGGCTAGCGGGCCGGGGGTTACGCAGTATTTT

v_gene: TRBV28
j_gene: TRBJ2-7
d_gene: -
abundance: -
CDR3aa: CASSRRISLSYEQYF
CDR3nt: TGTGCCAGCAGTCGCCGGATTAGCCTCTCCTACGAGCAGTACTTC

v_gene: TRBV9
j_gene: TRBJ2-2
d_gene: TRBD2
abundance: -
CDR3aa: CASSVRLEGGPKELFF
CDR3nt: TGTGCCAGCAGCGTCCGGTTGGAGGGAGGGCCCAAGGAGCTGTTTTTT

v_gene: TRBV7-9
j_gene: TRBJ2-1
d_gene: TRBD2
abundance: -
CDR3aa: CASSLAAGVYNEQFF
CDR3nt: TGTGCCAGCAGCTTAGCGGCGGGAGTATACAATGAGCAGTTCTTC

v_gene: TRBV7-7
j_gene: TRBJ2-2
d_gene: -
abundance: -
CDR3aa: CASTYDTTGTGELFF
CDR3nt: TGTGCCAGCACCTACGACACCACGGGCACCGGGGAGCTGTTTTTT

v_gene: TRBV6-4
j_gene: TRBJ2-1
d_gene: -
abundance: -
CDR3aa: CASSDGASSYNEQFF
CDR3nt: TGTGCCAGCAGTGACGGGGCATCCTCCTACAATGAGCAGTTCTTC

v_gene: TRBV5-6
j_gene: TRBJ2-1
d_gene: -
abundance: -
CDR3aa: CASSPGGGEQFF
CDR3nt: TGTGCCAGCAGCCCAGGGGGGGGTGAGCAGTTCTTC

v_gene: TRBV28
j_gene: TRBJ2-2
d_gene: TRBD1
abundance: -
CDR3aa: CASSFHRGGTGELFF
CDR3nt: TGTGCCAGCAGTTTCCACAGGGGTGGCACCGGGGAGCTGTTTTTT

v_gene: TRBV11-2
j_gene: TRBJ2-3
d_gene: -
abundance: -
CDR3aa: CASSLARGSTDTQYF
CDR3nt: TGTGCCAGCAGCTTAGCCAGGGGCAGCACAGATACGCAGTATTTT

v_gene: TRBV6-5
j_gene: TRBJ2-7
d_gene: -
abundance: -
CDR3aa: CASRGDARPYEQYF
CDR3nt: TGTGCCAGCAGAGGGGACGCGCGCCCCTACGAGCAGTACTTC

v_gene: TRBV7-6
j_gene: TRBJ1-2
d_gene: -
abundance: -
CDR3aa: CASSSPGEGYTF
CDR3nt: TGTGCCAGCAGCTCCCCGGGGGAGGGCTACACCTTC

v_gene: TRBV5-6
j_gene: TRBJ2-1
d_gene: TRBD2
abundance: -
CDR3aa: CASSRTSGSYNEQFF
CDR3nt: TGTGCCAGCAGCCGGACTAGCGGGAGTTACAATGAGCAGTTCTTC

v_gene: TRBV5-1
j_gene: TRBJ1-2
d_gene: -
abundance: -
CDR3aa: CASSFFSGTSGNYGYTF
CDR3nt: TGCGCCAGCAGCTTTTTCTCCGGGACCTCCGGTAACTATGGCTACACCTTC

v_gene: TRBV6-5
j_gene: TRBJ2-5
d_gene: -
abundance: -
CDR3aa: CASSYSGRLQETQYF
CDR3nt: TGTGCCAGCAGTTACTCGGGACGACTGCAAGAGACCCAGTACTTC

v_gene: TRBV27
j_gene: TRBJ2-1
d_gene: -
abundance: -
CDR3aa: CASSLTGRSIEQFF
CDR3nt: TGTGCCAGCAGCCTAACCGGACGTAGTATTGAGCAGTTCTTC

v_gene: TRBV21-1
j_gene: TRBJ1-4
d_gene: -
abundance: -
CDR3aa: CASSQSSGQGGEKLFF
CDR3nt: TGTGCCAGCAGTCAAAGCTCGGGCCAGGGCGGTGAAAAACTGTTTTTT

v_gene: TRBV5-1
j_gene: TRBJ1-1
d_gene: -
abundance: -
CDR3aa: CASSLMGNTEAFF
CDR3nt: TGCGCCAGCAGCTTAATGGGGAACACTGAAGCTTTCTTT

v_gene: TRBV29-1
j_gene: TRBJ2-3
d_gene: TRBD2
abundance: once
CDR3aa: CSPKGLAGEGDTQYF
CDR3nt: TGCAGCCCCAAGGGGCTAGCGGGAGAGGGAGATACGCAGTATTTT

v_gene: TRBV7-9
j_gene: TRBJ2-1
d_gene: -
abundance: -
CDR3aa: CASSYAGFQANEQFF
CDR3nt: TGTGCCAGCAGCTACGCCGGGTTCCAAGCCAATGAGCAGTTCTTC

v_gene: TRBV5-1
j_gene: TRBJ1-1
d_gene: -
abundance: -
CDR3aa: CASSLGREAFF
CDR3nt: TGCGCCAGCAGCTTGGGGCGTGAAGCTTTCTTT

v_gene: TRBV29-1
j_gene: TRBJ1-2
d_gene: -
abundance: -
CDR3aa: CSVEDLWDGANYGYTF
CDR3nt: TGCAGCGTTGAAGATCTTTGGGACGGAGCTAACTATGGCTACACCTTC

v_gene: TRBV29-1
j_gene: TRBJ2-7
d_gene: TRBD1
abundance: -
CDR3aa: CSVVGTGGSFYEQYF
CDR3nt: TGCAGCGTTGTCGGGACAGGGGGCTCGTTTTACGAGCAGTACTTC

v_gene: TRBV28
j_gene: TRBJ2-6
d_gene: TRBD1
abundance: -
CDR3aa: CASRPDRAAFSGANVLTF
CDR3nt: TGTGCCAGCAGGCCGGACAGGGCAGCCTTCTCTGGGGCCAACGTCCTGACTTTC

v_gene: TRBV7-3
j_gene: TRBJ2-1
d_gene: -
abundance: -
CDR3aa: CASSLIASKNNEQFF
CDR3nt: TGTGCCAGCAGCTTAATCGCTAGCAAAAACAATGAGCAGTTCTTC

v_gene: TRBV5-1
j_gene: TRBJ2-1
d_gene: -
abundance: -
CDR3aa: CASSFFGAYNEQFF
CDR3nt: TGCGCCAGCAGCTTCTTCGGGGCATACAATGAGCAGTTCTTC

v_gene: TRBV27
j_gene: TRBJ2-6
d_gene: -
abundance: -
CDR3aa: CASSLMSSGANVLTF
CDR3nt: TGTGCCAGCAGTTTAATGAGTTCTGGGGCCAACGTCCTGACTTTC

v_gene: TRBV29-1
j_gene: TRBJ1-1
d_gene: -
abundance: once
CDR3aa: CSAEGGGSEAFF
CDR3nt: TGCAGCGCCGAAGGCGGCGGCAGTGAAGCTTTCTTT

v_gene: TRBV5-1
j_gene: TRBJ2-7
d_gene: -
abundance: -
CDR3aa: CASSSWTGLRGEQYF
CDR3nt: TGCGCCAGCAGCTCGTGGACCGGACTTCGGGGCGAGCAGTACTTC

v_gene: TRBV7-9
j_gene: TRBJ2-1
d_gene: -
abundance: -
CDR3aa: CASSLSSTEGQFF
CDR3nt: TGTGCCAGCAGCTTAAGCTCGACAGAGGGGCAGTTCTTC

v_gene: TRBV5-1
j_gene: TRBJ2-3
d_gene: TRBD2
abundance: -
CDR3aa: CASSLGEGLADTDTQYF
CDR3nt: TGCGCCAGCAGCTTGGGGGAAGGACTAGCGGACACAGATACGCAGTATTTT

v_gene: TRBV5-1
j_gene: TRBJ2-7
d_gene: -
abundance: -
CDR3aa: CASSLEGRLSYEQYF
CDR3nt: TGCGCCAGCAGCTTGGAGGGGCGGCTTTCCTACGAGCAGTACTTC

v_gene: TRBV19
j_gene: TRBJ2-7
d_gene: TRBD2
abundance: -
CDR3aa: CASSGGGYEQYF
CDR3nt: TGTGCCAGTTCAGGCGGGGGCTACGAGCAGTACTTC

v_gene: TRBV4-1
j_gene: TRBJ2-5
d_gene: TRBD2
abundance: once
CDR3aa: CASRTSGRETQYF
CDR3nt: TGCGCCAGCAGGACTAGCGGGAGAGAGACCCAGTACTTC

v_gene: TRBV29-1
j_gene: TRBJ2-7
d_gene: TRBD1
abundance: -
CDR3aa: CSARGTGDIYEQYF
CDR3nt: TGCAGCGCCAGGGGGACAGGGGACATCTACGAGCAGTACTTC

v_gene: TRBV9
j_gene: TRBJ1-2
d_gene: -
abundance: -
CDR3aa: CASRSENYGYTF
CDR3nt: TGTGCCAGCAGGTCAGAAAACTATGGCTACACCTTC

v_gene: TRBV15
j_gene: TRBJ2-7
d_gene: -
abundance: once
CDR3aa: CATSGRGQSYEQYF
CDR3nt: TGTGCCACCAGCGGGCGGGGACAGTCCTACGAGCAGTACTTC

v_gene: TRBV27
j_gene: TRBJ2-7
d_gene: TRBD2
abundance: -
CDR3aa: CASSSRLAVYEQYF
CDR3nt: TGTGCCAGCAGTTCCCGACTAGCGGTCTACGAGCAGTACTTC

v_gene: TRBV29-1
j_gene: TRBJ2-7
d_gene: -
abundance: once
CDR3aa: CSAGTLAASSYEQYF
CDR3nt: TGCAGCGCGGGAACACTGGCGGCAAGCTCCTACGAGCAGTACTTC